This T cell receptor (beta chain) originates from a study of monozygotic twins with cystic fibrosis. Study-wide findings and caveats: In this small cohort, shared CDR3 numbers showed no association with age, concordance or disease severity.

Details on this clone: Its antigen remains unidentified.

This table comes from immunoSEQ multiplex PCR, and its TCRdb copy is limited to in-frame clones, with some not included. This table has some 33,000 clones, around 90% appearing once. The CDR3 has 18 amino acids. Germline V gene data show CDR1 as SGHNT and CDR2 as YYREEE (reference sequence). Germline trimming cut 0 bases from V and 0 bases from J; bases unmatched to any gene: 10. The sample comprised blood. The sequence was obtained from a boy under 10 years old with cystic fibrosis. J is TRBJ2-3 and V is TRBV5-4, with TRBD1 matching 7 bases. As DNA, the CDR3 is TGTGCCAGCAGCTTGGGAGGTCTAACAGGGGCCAGCACAGATACGCAGTATTTT. Residues: CASSLGGLTGASTDTQYF. Full variable domain (rest looked up from reference TRBV5-4 and TRBJ2-3): ETGVTQSPTHLIKTRGQQVTLRCSSQSGHNTVSWYQQALGQGPQFIFQYYREEENGRGNFPPRFSGLQFPNYSSELNVNALELDDSALYLCASSLGGLTGASTDTQYFGPGTRLTVL.